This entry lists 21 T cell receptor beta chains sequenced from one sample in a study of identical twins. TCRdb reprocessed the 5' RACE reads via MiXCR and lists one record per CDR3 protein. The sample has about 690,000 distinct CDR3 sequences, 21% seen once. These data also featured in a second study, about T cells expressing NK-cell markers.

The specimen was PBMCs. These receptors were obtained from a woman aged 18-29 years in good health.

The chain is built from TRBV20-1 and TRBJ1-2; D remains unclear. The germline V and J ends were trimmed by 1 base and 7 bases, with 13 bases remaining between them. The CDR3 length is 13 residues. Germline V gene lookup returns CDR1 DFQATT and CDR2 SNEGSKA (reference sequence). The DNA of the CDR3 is TGCAGTGCTAGAGGTCAGCAAACTGGTGGCTACACCTTC. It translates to CSARGQQTGGYTF.

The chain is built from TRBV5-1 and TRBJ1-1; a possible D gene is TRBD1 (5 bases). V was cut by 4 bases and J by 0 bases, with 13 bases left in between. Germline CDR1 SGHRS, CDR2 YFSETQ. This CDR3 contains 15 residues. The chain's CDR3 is CASSEPGRMNTEAFF. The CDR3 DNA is TGCGCCAGCAGCGAACCGGGACGGATGAACACTGAAGCTTTCTTT.

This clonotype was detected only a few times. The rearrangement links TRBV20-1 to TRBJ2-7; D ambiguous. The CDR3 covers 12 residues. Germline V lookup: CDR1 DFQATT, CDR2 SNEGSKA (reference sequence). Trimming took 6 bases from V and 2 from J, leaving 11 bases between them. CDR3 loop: CSAHTGTYEQYF. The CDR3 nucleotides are TGCAGTGCCCACACCGGAACCTACGAGCAGTACTTC.

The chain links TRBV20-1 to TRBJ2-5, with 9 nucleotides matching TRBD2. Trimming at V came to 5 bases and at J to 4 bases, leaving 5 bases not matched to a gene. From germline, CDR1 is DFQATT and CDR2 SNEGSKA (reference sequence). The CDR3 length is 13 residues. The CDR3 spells CSAVRGGRETQYF. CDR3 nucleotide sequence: TGCAGTGCTGTGCGGGGGGGCAGAGAGACCCAGTACTTC.

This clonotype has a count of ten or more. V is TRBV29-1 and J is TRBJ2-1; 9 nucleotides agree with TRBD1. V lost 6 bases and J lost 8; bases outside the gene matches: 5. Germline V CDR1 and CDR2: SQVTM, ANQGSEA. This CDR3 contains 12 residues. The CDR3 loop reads CSVYRGLDEQFF. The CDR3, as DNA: TGCAGCGTGTACAGGGGGCTCGATGAGCAGTTCTTC.

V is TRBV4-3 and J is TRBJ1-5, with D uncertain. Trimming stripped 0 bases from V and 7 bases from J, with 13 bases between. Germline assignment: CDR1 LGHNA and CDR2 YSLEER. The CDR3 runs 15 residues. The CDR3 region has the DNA TGCGCCAGCAGCCAAGATGAAAAGAGGAGACAGCCCCAGCATTTT. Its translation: CASSQDEKRRQPQHF.

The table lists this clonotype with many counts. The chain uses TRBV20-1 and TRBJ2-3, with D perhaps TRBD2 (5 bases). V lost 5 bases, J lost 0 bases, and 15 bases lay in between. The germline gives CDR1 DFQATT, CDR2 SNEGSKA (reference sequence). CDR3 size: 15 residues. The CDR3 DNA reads TGCAGTGCTCCTCTAAGCGGCCTCAGCACAGATACGCAGTATTTT. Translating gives CSAPLSGLSTDTQYF.

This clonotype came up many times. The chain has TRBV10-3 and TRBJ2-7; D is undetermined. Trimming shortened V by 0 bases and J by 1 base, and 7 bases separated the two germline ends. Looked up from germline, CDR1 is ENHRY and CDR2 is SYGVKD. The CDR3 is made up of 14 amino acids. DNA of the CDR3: TGTGCCATCAGTGAGTCTAGTGGGTCCTACGAGCAGTACTTC. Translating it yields CAISESSGSYEQYF.

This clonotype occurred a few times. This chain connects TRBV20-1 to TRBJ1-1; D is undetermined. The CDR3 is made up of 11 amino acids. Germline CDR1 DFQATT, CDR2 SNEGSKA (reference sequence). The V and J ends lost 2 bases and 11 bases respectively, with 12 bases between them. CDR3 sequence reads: CSARSLWEAFF. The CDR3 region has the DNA TGCAGTGCTAGATCTCTTTGGGAGGCTTTCTTT.

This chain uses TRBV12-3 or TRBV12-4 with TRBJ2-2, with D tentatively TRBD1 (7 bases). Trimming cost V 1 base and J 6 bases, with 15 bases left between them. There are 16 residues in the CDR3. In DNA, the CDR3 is TGTGCCAGCAGTTTAGAATTCAGGGGGGCCGCCGGGGAGCTGTTTTTT. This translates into CASSLEFRGAAGELFF.

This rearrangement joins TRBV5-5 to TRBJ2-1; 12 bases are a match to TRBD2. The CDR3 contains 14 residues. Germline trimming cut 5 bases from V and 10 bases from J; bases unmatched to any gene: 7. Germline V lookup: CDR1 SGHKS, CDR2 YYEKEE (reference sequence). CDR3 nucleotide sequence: TGTGCCAGCAGTTCCGGGACTAGCGGGTTAGAGCAGTTCTTC. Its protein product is CASSSGTSGLEQFF.

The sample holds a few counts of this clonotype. CDR3 in DNA: TGCGCCAGCAGCTTGGACGGGACAGGGGCCACTGAAGCTTTCTTT. Protein: CASSLDGTGATEAFF. This chain joins TRBV5-1 and TRBJ1-1; 10 bases are a match to TRBD1. After removal of 0 bases from V and 4 bases from J, the junction contained 3 bases not matched to a gene. In germline, CDR1 is SGHRS, CDR2 YFSETQ. This CDR3 contains 15 residues. Filled out from reference TRBV5-1 and TRBJ1-1, the complete variable domain reads KAGVTQTPRYLIKTRGQQVTLSCSPISGHRSVSWYQQTPGQGLQFLFEYFSETQRNKGNFPGRFSGRQFSNSRSEMNVSTLELGDSALYLCASSLDGTGATEAFFGQGTRLTVV.

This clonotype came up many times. The CDR3 DNA reads TGTGCCAGCAGTAACTGGGGGAGATCCTACAATGAGCAGTTCTTC. This translates into CASSNWGRSYNEQFF. The chain carries TRBV25-1 and TRBJ2-1, with D tentatively TRBD1 or TRBD2 (5 bases each). The CDR3 totals 15 residues. The ends were cut back, 5 bases at V and 1 base at J, with 12 bases in the middle. The germline CDR1 and CDR2 sequences are MGHDK and SYGVNS.

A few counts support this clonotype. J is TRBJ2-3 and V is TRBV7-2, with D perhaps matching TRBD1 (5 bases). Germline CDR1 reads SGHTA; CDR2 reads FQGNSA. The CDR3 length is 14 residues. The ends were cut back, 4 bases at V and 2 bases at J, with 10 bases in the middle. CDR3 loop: CASSSTGHTDTQYF. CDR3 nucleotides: TGTGCCAGCAGCTCTACAGGACACACAGATACGCAGTATTTT.

The CDR3 protein is CASRTSDLEQFF. The CDR3 DNA sequence: TGTGCCAGCAGAACTAGCGATCTCGAGCAGTTCTTC. This rearrangement joins TRBV11-2 to TRBJ2-1; 7 positions match TRBD2. This CDR3 comprises 12 residues. Germline assignment: CDR1 SGHAT and CDR2 FQNNGV. V shed 6 bases and J 10 bases; nucleotides not matched to a gene: 6. The whole variable domain, filled in from reference TRBV11-2 and TRBJ2-1, reads EAGVAQSPRYKIIEKRQSVAFWCNPISGHATLYWYQQILGQGPKLLIQFQNNGVVDDSQLPKDRFSAERLKGVDSTLKIQPAKLEDSAVYLCASRTSDLEQFFGPGTRLTVL.

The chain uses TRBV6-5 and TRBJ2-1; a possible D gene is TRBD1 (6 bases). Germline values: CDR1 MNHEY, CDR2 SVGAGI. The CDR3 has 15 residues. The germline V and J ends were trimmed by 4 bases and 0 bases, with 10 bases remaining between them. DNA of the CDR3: TGTGCCAGCAGTTCGACAGGCTTCTCCTACAATGAGCAGTTCTTC. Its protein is CASSSTGFSYNEQFF.

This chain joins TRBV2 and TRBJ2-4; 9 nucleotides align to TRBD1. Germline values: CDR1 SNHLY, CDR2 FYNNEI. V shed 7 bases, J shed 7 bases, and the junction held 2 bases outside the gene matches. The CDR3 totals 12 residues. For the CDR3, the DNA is TGTGCCAGCACCGGACAGGGGAACATTCAGTACTTC. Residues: CASTGQGNIQYF.

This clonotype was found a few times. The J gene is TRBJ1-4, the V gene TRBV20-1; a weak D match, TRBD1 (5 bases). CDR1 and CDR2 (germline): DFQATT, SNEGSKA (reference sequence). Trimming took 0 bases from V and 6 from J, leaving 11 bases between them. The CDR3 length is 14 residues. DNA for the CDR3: TGCAGTGCTAGAGATCGGGCAGGGTATGAAAAACTGTTTTTT. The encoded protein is CSARDRAGYEKLFF.

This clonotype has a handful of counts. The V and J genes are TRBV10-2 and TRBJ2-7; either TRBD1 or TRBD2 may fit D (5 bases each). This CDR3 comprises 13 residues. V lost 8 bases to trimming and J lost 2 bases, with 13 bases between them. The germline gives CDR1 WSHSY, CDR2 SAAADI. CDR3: CASGGASTYEQYF. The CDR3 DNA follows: TGCGCCAGCGGGGGAGCGTCGACCTACGAGCAGTACTTC.

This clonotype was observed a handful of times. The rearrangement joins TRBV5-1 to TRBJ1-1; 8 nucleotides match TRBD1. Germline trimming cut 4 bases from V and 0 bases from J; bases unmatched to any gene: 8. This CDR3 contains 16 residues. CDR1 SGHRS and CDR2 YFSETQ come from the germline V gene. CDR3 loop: CASSGGQGGMNTEAFF. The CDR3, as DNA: TGCGCCAGCAGCGGCGGACAGGGAGGAATGAACACTGAAGCTTTCTTT.

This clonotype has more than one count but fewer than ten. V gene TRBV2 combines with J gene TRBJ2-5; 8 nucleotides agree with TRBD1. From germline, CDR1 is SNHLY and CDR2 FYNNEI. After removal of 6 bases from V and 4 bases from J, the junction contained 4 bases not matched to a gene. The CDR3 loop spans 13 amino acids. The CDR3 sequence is CASRKGTGETQYF. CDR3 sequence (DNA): TGTGCCAGCAGGAAGGGGACAGGAGAGACCCAGTACTTC. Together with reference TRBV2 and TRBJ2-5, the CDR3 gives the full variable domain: EPEVTQTPSHQVTQMGQEVILRCVPISNHLYFYWYRQILGQKVEFLVSFYNNEISEKSEIFDDQFSVERPDGSNFTLKIRSTKLEDSAMYFCASRKGTGETQYFGPGTRLLVL.